This T cell receptor beta chain was obtained from a study of blood T cell repertoires in COVID-19 (dated by TCRdb to 2020 to 2021). Notes on the research overall: Samples from collaborators originated in the United States, Italy and Spain and spanned both the acute and convalescent phases of COVID-19. Subjects who had been exposed to COVID-19, were actively infected with it, or had recovered from it provided the deeply sampled blood TCRbeta repertoires that made up the dataset. The samples were drawn from two sources: the first 160 participants of the ongoing ImmuneRACE study, and fewer than 1,500 subjects contributed by 6 global collaborators. Sample metadata almost always included a de-identified subject ID, COVID-19 status, age in years and sex. The repertoires were released in a freely available public database meant as a resource for research on the immune response to SARS-CoV-2. HLA class I and class II types, where available, came from metadata supplied by the sample provider rather than from assay-based typing. The material from the prospective study consisted of cDNA or gDNA derived from T cells, B-cell-depleted T cells, or PBMCs. Points the paper makes about the study in general: The amount of clinical and demographic metadata varied by source and participant and was provided uncurated.

The CDR3 has 11 amino acids, counting the end cysteine and phenylalanine. CDR3 DNA is the only sequence kept; it has 33 bases, read in frame from the first base. From a lookup of the germline V gene (reference sequence), CDR1 and CDR2 are SEHNR and FQNEAQ. The germline ends are 8 bases apart after V is trimmed by 11 bases and J by 1 base. TCRbeta CDR3 regions were amplified from genomic DNA by means of the immunoSEQ Assay, a bias-controlled multiplex PCR. In the authors' own workflow: The number of nucleated cells in each sample was estimated from the amplification of reference gene primers within the assay. To quantify the absolute abundance of each unique TCRbeta CDR3 rearrangement, sequence reads were collapsed and filtered. For each sample, productive Simpson clonality was calculated as the square root of Simpson's diversity index over productive rearrangements. TCRdb carries this immuneACCESS record with in-frame sequences only. Its versions omit some clonotypes, under half of them owing to an unresolved V gene in the studies checked, with the rest unexplained. The V and J calls and the clone size are those of that table, but D and trimming were determined from the DNA. This sample gives fewer than 350,000 clones in total; 81% of them show up just once. The ten largest clones represent around 2.9% of the sample.

Each collaborating institution followed its own protocols to collect whole blood in K2EDTA tubes. For TCRbeta analysis, collaborator samples were shipped as frozen whole blood, as isolated PBMCs, or as DNA extracted from either sample type. Details on this clone: The specificity of this receptor is unknown. Base quality data are lacking; no much larger clone is found one base away.

The rearrangement joined TRBV7-9 to TRBJ1-2; the D segment could be TRBD1, given 5 matching bases. This sequence was found in a woman aged 60-75 years with active or convalescent COVID-19. Sequenced material: peripheral blood. The CDR3 has the sequence CAGGVNYGYTF. The bases read TGTGCCGGGGGGGTTAACTATGGCTACACCTTC.